The 30 T cell receptor beta chains reported below all come from one sample, sequenced in a study of blood T cell repertoires in COVID-19. The repertoire was sequenced with immunoSEQ multiplex PCR; TCRdb's copy has only in-frame clones and lacks some. The table records approximately 260,000 clones, around 87% of them present only once. Sequencing was carried out using PBMCs or T cells enriched from blood (not recorded which). The receptors were gathered from a woman between 40 and 55 years old with acute COVID-19.

The chain is built from TRBV7-9 and TRBJ2-7; the D gene is possibly TRBD2 (6 bases). Trimming removed 6 bases from V and 3 bases from J, with 18 bases in between. The germline gives CDR1 SEHNR, CDR2 FQNEAQ (reference sequence). The CDR3 is made up of 15 amino acids. The CDR3 DNA is TGTGCCAGCAGGTCTGACTACGGGAGTAACTACGAGCAGTACTTC. It is translated as CASRSDYGSNYEQYF.

J is TRBJ2-7 and V is TRBV5-4; 8 bases agree with TRBD1. Germline CDR1 is SGHNT and CDR2 is YYREEE (reference sequence). The CDR3 has 15 amino acids. V lost 4 bases to trimming and J lost 3 bases; unmatched junction nucleotides: 9. DNA for the CDR3: TGTGCCAGCAGCAGAGAACAGGACAGGGTCTACGAGCAGTACTTC. It specifies CASSREQDRVYEQYF. The variable domain in full, completed from reference TRBV5-4 and TRBJ2-7, reads ETGVTQSPTHLIKTRGQQVTLRCSSQSGHNTVSWYQQALGQGPQFIFQYYREEENGRGNFPPRFSGLQFPNYSSELNVNALELDDSALYLCASSREQDRVYEQYFGPGTRLTVT.

The V and J genes are TRBV19 and TRBJ2-1; TRBD1 aligns across 8 bases. CDR1 and CDR2 from the germline V gene are LNHDA and SQIVND (reference sequence). CDR3 size: 15 residues. Trimming at V came to 7 bases and at J to 7 bases, leaving 12 bases not matched to a gene. The CDR3 bases are TGTGCCAGTAATCATGGCAGGGGGCTTACGAATGAGCAGTTCTTC. Protein: CASNHGRGLTNEQFF.

The chain joins TRBV2 to TRBJ1-5; maybe TRBD1 (6 bases). V lost 6 bases to trimming and J lost 3 bases, with 15 bases between them. This CDR3 comprises 15 residues. Germline V gene data show CDR1 as SNHLY and CDR2 as FYNNEI. The CDR3 loop reads CASREDRTYNQPQHF. Here the CDR3 DNA reads TGTGCCAGCAGGGAGGACAGAACGTACAATCAGCCCCAGCATTTT. The variable domain in full, with the rest retrieved from reference TRBV2 and TRBJ1-5, is EPEVTQTPSHQVTQMGQEVILRCVPISNHLYFYWYRQILGQKVEFLVSFYNNEISEKSEIFDDQFSVERPDGSNFTLKIRSTKLEDSAMYFCASREDRTYNQPQHFGDGTRLSIL.

The chain has TRBV7-2 and TRBJ2-1; 9 nucleotides align to TRBD2. Germline V gene sequence: CDR1 SGHTA, CDR2 FQGNSA. V was clipped by 6 bases and J by 6 bases; unmatched bases: 9. The CDR3 has 15 residues. In DNA, the CDR3 is TGTGCCAGCAGTCCGGGGCTAGCGGGGCCCAATGAGCAGTTCTTC. This encodes CASSPGLAGPNEQFF.

A word on this clone: The sample carries other DNA sequences with the same CDR3. The rearrangement joins TRBV29-1 to TRBJ1-1; no clear D. CDR3 size: 11 residues. Per the germline V gene, CDR1 is SQVTM and CDR2 is ANQGSEA. Trimming pared 4 bases from V and 1 base from J, leaving 4 bases between. The CDR3 DNA reads TGCAGCGTTGTCAGGAACACTGAAGCTTTCTTT. Translated: CSVVRNTEAFF. Full variable domain (remainder filled in from reference TRBV29-1 and TRBJ1-1): SAVISQKPSRDICQRGTSLTIQCQVDSQVTMMFWYRQQPGQSLTLIATANQGSEATYESGFVIDKFPISRPNLTFSTLTVSNMSPEDSSIYLCSVVRNTEAFFGQGTRLTVV.

V gene TRBV5-5 combines with J gene TRBJ1-2; 7 bases are a match to TRBD1. Trimming cost V 0 bases and J 2 bases; bases outside gene matches: 1. Germline loops: CDR1 SGHKS, CDR2 YYEKEE (reference sequence). CDR3 length: 14 residues. CDR3 residues: CASSLGDSNYGYTF. The CDR3 DNA sequence: TGTGCCAGCAGCTTGGGGGACAGCAACTATGGCTACACCTTC.

The chain employs TRBV29-1 and TRBJ2-7, with a possible D match to TRBD1 (5 bases). The CDR3 covers 14 residues. Trimming shortened V by 4 bases and J by 4 bases, and 17 bases separated the two germline ends. Germline CDR1 SQVTM, CDR2 ANQGSEA. The CDR3 sequence: CSVVRGLGAYEQYF. CDR3 coding DNA: TGCAGCGTTGTAAGGGGTTTAGGGGCTTACGAGCAGTACTTC.

CDR3 residues: CASSLGTGKTDTQYF. The CDR3 bases are TGTGCCAGCAGCCTTGGGACAGGGAAAACAGATACGCAGTATTTT. The chain recombines TRBV3-1 (or the pseudogene TRBV3-2) with TRBJ2-3; 9 bases map to TRBD1. CDR3 length equals 15 residues. CDR1 and CDR2 from the germline V gene are LGHDT and YNNKEL (reference sequence). V trimming: 4 bases; J trimming: 3 bases; junction bases outside the gene matches: 5.

V usage is TRBV12-3 or TRBV12-4 and J usage is TRBJ1-5; no reliable D call. The V end lost 6 bases, the J end lost 6 bases, and 12 bases lay between the germline ends. The CDR3 extends over 13 amino acids. The CDR3 DNA reads TGTGCCAGCAGCCCAGGTAGCGGTCAGCCCCAGCATTTT. Amino acid sequence: CASSPGSGQPQHF.

The gene calls are TRBV27 and TRBJ2-1, with 8 bases matching TRBD1. CDR3 size: 19 residues. Trimming took 6 bases from V and 6 from J; bases not matched to a gene: 22. Germline V gene data show CDR1 as MNHEY and CDR2 as SMNVEV (reference sequence). CDR3 sequence (DNA): TGTGCCAGCAGCCGCCTCCAGGGGACCCACAGGGGGTTCGTCAATGAGCAGTTCTTC. As protein: CASSRLQGTHRGFVNEQFF.

The chain has TRBV2 and TRBJ1-1; D gene unclear. The CDR3 length is 15 residues. Germline lookup yields CDR1 SNHLY and CDR2 FYNNEI. With 6 bases removed from V and 3 bases from J, the gap between germline ends came to 17 bases. In nucleotides, the CDR3 is TGTGCCAGCAGCTATGGGCCCCCCGTTGACACTGAAGCTTTCTTT. It codes for CASSYGPPVDTEAFF. Full variable domain (rest looked up from reference TRBV2 and TRBJ1-1): EPEVTQTPSHQVTQMGQEVILRCVPISNHLYFYWYRQILGQKVEFLVSFYNNEISEKSEIFDDQFSVERPDGSNFTLKIRSTKLEDSAMYFCASSYGPPVDTEAFFGQGTRLTVV.

The chain joins TRBV4-1 to TRBJ1-6; 7 nucleotides line up with TRBD1. From germline, CDR1 is MGHRA and CDR2 YSYEKL. Trimming removed 7 bases from V and 9 bases from J; junction bases left unmatched: 18. The CDR3 sequence is 17 residues long. In DNA form, the CDR3 reads TGCGCCAGCACCCGTGCCCGGGACAGCGACCTTGGTTCACCCCTCCACTTT. Protein: CASTRARDSDLGSPLHF.

The V and J genes are TRBV11-3 and TRBJ2-5; possibly TRBD2 for D (6 bases). CDR3 size: 15 residues. CDR1 and CDR2 from the germline V gene are SGHNT and YENEEA. Trimming took off 5 bases at V and 1 base at J, with 14 bases between the two ends. The CDR3 here is CASSTQAGIQETQYF. In DNA, the CDR3 is TGTGCCAGCAGCACCCAAGCGGGCATCCAAGAGACCCAGTACTTC.

CDR3 sequence reads: CASSLDSRNEKLFF. The CDR3 DNA reads TGTGCCAGCAGTTTAGACAGCCGTAATGAAAAACTGTTTTTT. This chain uses TRBV27 with TRBJ1-4; possible D gene TRBD1, 5 bases. This CDR3 spans 14 amino acids. V was cut by 2 bases and J by 4 bases, with 8 bases left in between. CDR1 is MNHEY and CDR2 is SMNVEV in the germline V gene (reference sequence).

The V call is TRBV4-1, the J call TRBJ2-5; a possible D gene is TRBD2 (6 bases). The CDR3 sequence is 15 residues long. V dropped 2 bases and J dropped 2 bases, with 12 bases sitting between them. Germline V gene data show CDR1 as MGHRA and CDR2 as YSYEKL. In DNA, the CDR3 is TGCGCCAGCAGCCAATCTAGCGTACTACAAGAGACCCAGTACTTC. It translates to CASSQSSVLQETQYF.

The chain carries TRBV3-1 (or the pseudogene TRBV3-2) and TRBJ1-1; possible D gene TRBD1, 6 bases. V was clipped by 4 bases and J by 5 bases, with 11 bases between them. Germline V lookup: CDR1 LGHDT, CDR2 YNNKEL (reference sequence). The CDR3 sequence is 13 residues long. The CDR3 region is CASSPRGGTEAFF. For the CDR3, the DNA is TGTGCCAGCAGCCCTAGGGGGGGAACTGAAGCTTTCTTT.

This chain uses TRBV4-1 with TRBJ2-2, with a weak D call TRBD1 (5 bases). CDR3 size: 18 residues. V was cut by 0 bases and J by 4 bases, with 18 bases left in between. Germline lookup yields CDR1 MGHRA and CDR2 YSYEKL. This CDR3 is CASSQDPPGSTVTGELFF. CDR3 bases: TGCGCCAGCAGCCAAGATCCCCCAGGGTCAACGGTCACCGGGGAGCTGTTTTTT.

Comments on this clone: This sequence may be a read error, since a much larger clone differs from it by one base. The chain is built from TRBV27 and TRBJ2-5; D not certain. Germline lookup yields CDR1 MNHEY and CDR2 SMNVEV (reference sequence). The V end was cut by 3 bases, the J end by 2 bases, with 7 bases between. CDR3 size: 13 residues. The CDR3 DNA follows: TGTGCCAGCAGTTTTTCTAGGCAAGAGACCCAGTACTTC. The encoded protein is CASSFSRQETQYF.

The chain recombines TRBV10-1 with TRBJ2-6, with TRBD1 matching over 8 bases. V shed 2 bases, J shed 0 bases, and the junction held 12 bases outside the gene matches. The V gene's germline CDR1 is WNHNN and CDR2 SYGVQD (reference sequence). This CDR3 spans 20 amino acids. Here the CDR3 DNA reads TGCGCCAGCAGTGAGAGGGACAGGCGTACACTCCTCTCTGGGGCCAACGTCCTGACTTTC. Translating it yields CASSERDRRTLLSGANVLTF.

The chain carries TRBV19 and TRBJ2-6; no firm D call. V lost 0 bases and J 4 bases, leaving 4 bases between the germline ends. Germline V gene data show CDR1 as LNHDA and CDR2 as SQIVND (reference sequence). This CDR3 is built from 14 residues. DNA of the CDR3: TGTGCCAGTAGTATAGATCAGGGGGCCAACGTCCTGACTTTC. Protein sequence: CASSIDQGANVLTF.

The J gene is TRBJ2-3, the V gene TRBV19; D is unresolved. Trimming took 7 bases from V and 0 from J, leaving 14 bases between them. Germline-derived CDR1 and CDR2 are LNHDA and SQIVND (reference sequence). The CDR3 has 15 residues. In nucleotides, the CDR3 is TGTGCCAGTACTCGGCGGTCTACTAGCACAGATACGCAGTATTTT. It codes for CASTRRSTSTDTQYF.

This sequence joins TRBV29-1 and TRBJ2-5, with a weak D call TRBD1 (5 bases). The V gene lost 1 base and the J gene lost 3 bases, with 12 bases spanning the gap. From germline, CDR1 is SQVTM and CDR2 ANQGSEA. The CDR3 is made up of 14 amino acids. CDR3 amino acids: CSVEGAGKEETQYF. CDR3 nucleotide sequence: TGCAGCGTTGAAGGGGCAGGGAAGGAAGAGACCCAGTACTTC.

V gene TRBV7-9 combines with J gene TRBJ1-1, with D maybe TRBD1 (6 bases). The CDR3 is made up of 12 amino acids. The V end lost 4 bases, the J end lost 4 bases, and 7 bases lay between the germline ends. Looked up from germline, CDR1 is SEHNR and CDR2 is FQNEAQ (reference sequence). The CDR3 DNA sequence: TGTGCCAGCAGCTCGACAGGCACTGAAGCTTTCTTT. It translates to CASSSTGTEAFF.

This chain uses TRBV19 with TRBJ2-5; TRBD1 agrees at 11 bases. CDR1 and CDR2 from the germline V gene are LNHDA and SQIVND (reference sequence). V dropped 6 bases and J dropped 2; count of bases not matched to a gene: 8. CDR3 length: 16 residues. The CDR3 DNA is TGTGCCAGTAGCTTTTATGGGACAGGGGGTCAAGAGACCCAGTACTTC. As protein: CASSFYGTGGQETQYF.

The rearrangement uses TRBV7-9 and TRBJ2-1, with a possible D match to TRBD2 (5 bases). CDR3 size: 16 residues. Trimming left V 2 bases short and J 0 bases short, with 11 bases between. Germline values: CDR1 SEHNR, CDR2 FQNEAQ (reference sequence). The CDR3 sequence: CASSLNAGRSYNEQFF. The CDR3 region has the DNA TGTGCCAGCAGCTTAAACGCGGGTCGCTCCTACAATGAGCAGTTCTTC.

V gene TRBV2 combines with J gene TRBJ2-2, with D possibly being TRBD2 (6 bases). This CDR3 is built from 15 residues. Germline lookup yields CDR1 SNHLY and CDR2 FYNNEI. The ends were cut back, 4 bases at V and 7 bases at J, with 16 bases in the middle. CDR3 protein: CASSGRLATGGELFF. The DNA for the CDR3 is TGTGCCAGCAGTGGTCGGCTAGCGACGGGCGGGGAGCTGTTTTTT.

This sequence joins TRBV11-2 and TRBJ2-3; weak D call: TRBD2 (6 bases). V was clipped by 3 bases and J by 3 bases, with 10 bases between them. Germline CDR1 reads SGHAT; CDR2 reads FQNNGV. The CDR3 consists of 14 residues. The CDR3 DNA reads as TGTGCCAGCAGCTTTAGCGGACTAACAGATACGCAGTATTTT. Its translation is CASSFSGLTDTQYF.

Written as DNA, the CDR3 is TGCGCCAGCAGCCAGGCCGAGCGGGATACGCAGTATTTT. This sequence encodes CASSQAERDTQYF. V usage is TRBV4-1 and J usage is TRBJ2-3; D possibly corresponds to TRBD2 (5 bases). Looked up from germline, CDR1 is MGHRA and CDR2 is YSYEKL. The CDR3 extends over 13 amino acids. The V end was cut by 3 bases, the J end by 6 bases, with 10 bases between.

The gene calls are TRBV12-3 or TRBV12-4 and TRBJ2-3; 9 bases are a match to TRBD2. The CDR3 consists of 13 residues. Unmatched junction bases numbered 5, after V lost 6 bases and J lost 7 bases. DNA for the CDR3: TGTGCCAGCAGACCGGGGACTAGCAATACGCAGTATTTT. As protein: CASRPGTSNTQYF.